This T cell receptor beta chain emerged from a study of cytomegalovirus exposure and HLA in healthy donors. As to this clone: Its antigen is as yet unknown.

V shed 0 bases and J shed 2 bases, with 12 bases lying between them. The CDR3 spans 16 residues. CDR1 is MNHNS and CDR2 is SASEGT in the germline V gene. Study-level results: Some highly shared sequence variants likely arose as a pipeline artifact. High specificity and sensitivity for cytomegalovirus status were reported for the classifier.

PCR amplification relied on 60 Vbeta primers (plus 13 Jbeta primers). Profiling relied on immunoSEQ multiplex PCR, and the TCRdb table lists in-frame clones only, not all of them. The table shows 150,000 to 200,000 clones, with 78% occurring only once. The V call is TRBV6-1, the J call TRBJ2-3; D perhaps matches TRBD2 (5 bases). The sample consisted of PBMCs. The sequence came from a woman aged 40 to 50 in good health and CMV-seropositive. The DNA for the CDR3 is TGTGCCAGCAGTGAAGCGGTGAGCGGACCCACAGATACGCAGTATTTT. This encodes CASSEAVSGPTDTQYF.